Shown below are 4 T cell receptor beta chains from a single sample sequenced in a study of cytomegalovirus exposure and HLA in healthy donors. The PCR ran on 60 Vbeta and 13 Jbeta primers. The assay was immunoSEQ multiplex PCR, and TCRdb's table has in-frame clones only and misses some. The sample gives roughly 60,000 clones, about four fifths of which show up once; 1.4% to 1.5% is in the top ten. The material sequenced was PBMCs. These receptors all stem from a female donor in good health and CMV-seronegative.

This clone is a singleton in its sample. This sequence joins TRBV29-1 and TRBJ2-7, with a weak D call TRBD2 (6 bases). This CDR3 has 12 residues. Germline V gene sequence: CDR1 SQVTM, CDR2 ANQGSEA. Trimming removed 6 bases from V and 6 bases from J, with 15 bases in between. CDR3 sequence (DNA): TGCAGCGTCCGGGAGTCTGTGCGCGAGCAGTACTTC. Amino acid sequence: CSVRESVREQYF.

Here the CDR3 reads CASSGTSGGASNEQFF. CDR3 DNA: TGTGCCAGCAGTGGGACTAGCGGGGGGGCGAGCAATGAGCAGTTCTTC. This chain joins TRBV25-1 and TRBJ2-1; 15 nucleotides align to TRBD2. Germline V CDR1 and CDR2: MGHDK, SYGVNS. V was pared by 4 bases and J by 6 bases, with 4 bases of the junction left unmatched. There are 16 residues in the CDR3.

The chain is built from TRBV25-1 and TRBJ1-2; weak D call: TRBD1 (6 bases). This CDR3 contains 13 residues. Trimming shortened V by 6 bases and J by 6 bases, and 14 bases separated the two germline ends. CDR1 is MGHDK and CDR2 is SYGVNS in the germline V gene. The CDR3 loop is CASRDIAGDGYTF. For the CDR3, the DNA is TGTGCCAGCAGGGATATAGCAGGGGATGGCTACACCTTC.

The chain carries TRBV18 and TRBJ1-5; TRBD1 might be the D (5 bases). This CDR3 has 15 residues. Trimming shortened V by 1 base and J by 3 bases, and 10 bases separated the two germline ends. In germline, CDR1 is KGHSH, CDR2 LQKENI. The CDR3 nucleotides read TGTGCCAGCTCACCACAGGGGCCGGACAATCAGCCCCAGCATTTT. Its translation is CASSPQGPDNQPQHF.